This T cell receptor (beta chain) was observed in a study of shared clonotypes between healthy human individuals. Naive CD8 cells, CD45RO-negative and positively selected for CCR7, excluded terminally differentiated effector memory CD45RA+ cells. At the deep level, the assay was run. This table comes from immunoSEQ multiplex PCR, and its TCRdb copy is limited to in-frame clones, with some not included. The data hold approximately 600,000 clones, with around 95% observed a single time. As for this clone: The target antigen is unknown.

Study outcomes and limitations: Rarefaction analysis demonstrated incomplete sorted-subset sequencing notwithstanding large depth. The sharing of 4% to 5.5% of naive CD4 clonotypes was seen across several donors.

Material for sequencing was naive CD8+ T cells sorted from blood. This receptor was identified in a woman in her 30s in good health.

DNA of the CDR3: TGTGCCAGCAGTTTTTTAGCGGGAGAGTACGAGCAGTACTTC. This gives the protein CASSFLAGEYEQYF. The rearrangement links TRBV28 to TRBJ2-7, with 9 bases aligning to TRBD2. CDR3 length: 14 residues. V was clipped by 3 bases and J by 4 bases; unmatched bases: 4. CDR1 is MDHEN and CDR2 is SYDVKM in the germline V gene.